The present entry profiles one T cell receptor (beta chain) with its context. Its antigen remains unidentified. Treatment meaning: oral pan-JAK inhibitor, 5-10 mg twice daily. This sample stems from a study of CD8+ T cells in alopecia areata. The wider study: A regimen of oral tofacitinib, 5 to 10 mg twice daily, was given to treated patients. Study results and limitations: Scalp clonality and expanded CD8+ clones among the top 100 were significantly decreased by tofacitinib. Many expanded lesional clones stayed in scalp and blood while on tofacitinib. Between patients, shared TCR sequences were less clear than in mice. This was possibly due in part to HLA diversity in the patient population.

Sequencing used cDNA as its template, made by extracting RNA and reverse transcribing it. TCRdb's copy holds only in-frame clones and misses some; the assay was immunoSEQ multiplex PCR. Among roughly 280,000 clones, 60% were seen once, and the ten largest hold 0.9% to 0.95%. Germline V gene lookup returns CDR1 SGHRS and CDR2 YFSETQ. Trimming removed 3 bases at V and 0 bases at J, with 7 bases between. The CDR3 length is 13 residues. This material consisted of CD4+ T cells sorted from blood, taken around week 54, from a patient treated with tofacitinib. The J gene is TRBJ2-7, the V gene TRBV5-1, with no clear D. The sequence derives from a human donor with alopecia areata. The CDR3 region has the DNA TGCGCCAGCAGCTCAGGCCTCTCCTACGAGCAGTACTTC. It is translated as CASSSGLSYEQYF.